Presented here are 24 T cell receptor beta chains from one specimen sequenced in a study. TCRdb keeps only in-frame clones here, not all; method: immunoSEQ multiplex PCR. The sample shows tens of thousands of clones, around 95% of them seen only once. Source material: PBMCs. These TCRs come from a man aged 40-50 years with rheumatoid arthritis.

The V call is TRBV7-9, the J call TRBJ2-7, with D uncertain. Trimming removed 2 bases at V and 3 bases at J, with 11 bases between. Germline CDR1 and CDR2: SEHNR and FQNEAQ (reference sequence). CDR3 length equals 14 residues. CDR3 amino acids: CASSLRGRGYEQYF. The CDR3 DNA sequence: TGTGCCAGCAGCTTACGAGGACGAGGCTACGAGCAGTACTTC.

The rearrangement uses TRBV7-3 and TRBJ2-1; 11 nucleotides match TRBD1. The CDR3 runs 15 residues. V was clipped by 5 bases and J by 7 bases; unmatched bases: 7. Looked up from germline, CDR1 is SGHTA and CDR2 is FQGTGA. The CDR3 region has the DNA TGTGCCAGCAGCATGACCGGGACAGGGGGGAATGAGCAGTTCTTC. Its translation: CASSMTGTGGNEQFF.

This chain uses TRBV7-9 with TRBJ1-1; the D gene is possibly TRBD1 (6 bases). Germline CDR1 and CDR2: SEHNR and FQNEAQ (reference sequence). The CDR3 has 14 residues. V lost 5 bases, J lost 3 bases, and 13 bases lay in between. DNA for the CDR3: TGTGCCAGCAGCGTCGGACAGCATCACACTGAAGCTTTCTTT. It translates to CASSVGQHHTEAFF.

The V call is TRBV15, the J call TRBJ2-5, with TRBD1 matching 10 bases. Germline V gene sequence: CDR1 LNHNV, CDR2 YYDKDF (reference sequence). This CDR3 contains 13 residues. The ends lost 9 bases at V and 5 bases at J; junction bases unmatched: 6. In nucleotides, the CDR3 is TGTGCCACAAGGACAGGGGGGGAGGAGACCCAGTACTTC. It encodes CATRTGGEETQYF. Filled out from reference TRBV15 and TRBJ2-5, the complete variable domain reads DAMVIQNPRYQVTQFGKPVTLSCSQTLNHNVMYWYQQKSSQAPKLLFHYYDKDFNNEADTPDNFQSRRPNTSFCFLDIRSPGLGDTAMYLCATRTGGEETQYFGPGTRLLVL.

This sequence joins TRBV6-2 or TRBV6-3 and TRBJ2-7; maybe TRBD1 (5 bases). This CDR3 is 13 amino acids long. The V end lost 5 bases, the J end lost 0 bases, and 8 bases lay between the germline ends. CDR1 and CDR2 from the germline V gene are MNHEY and SVGEGT. The CDR3 DNA reads as TGTGCCAGCAGTAGGACATTCTCCTACGAGCAGTACTTC. This codes for CASSRTFSYEQYF.

The chain employs TRBV5-1 and TRBJ2-1; weak D call: TRBD2 (6 bases). This CDR3 spans 19 amino acids. The V gene's germline CDR1 is SGHRS and CDR2 YFSETQ. The ends were cut back, 0 bases at V and 7 bases at J, with 26 bases in the middle. In nucleotides, the CDR3 is TGCGCCAGCAGCTTGGGGGGTCCCGTGATGGGCGGGACCCTGAATGAGCAGTTCTTC. Translating gives CASSLGGPVMGGTLNEQFF.

This chain's CDR3 is CASARNTEAFF. DNA of the CDR3: TGTGCCAGCGCAAGGAACACTGAAGCTTTCTTT. V gene TRBV27 combines with J gene TRBJ1-1; no clear D gene. This CDR3 has 11 amino acids. The ends were cut back, 8 bases at V and 1 base at J, with 5 bases in the middle. Germline CDR1 MNHEY, CDR2 SMNVEV (reference sequence).

J is TRBJ1-2 and V is TRBV3-1 (or the pseudogene TRBV3-2); 9 bases agree with TRBD1. V lost 9 bases to trimming and J lost 8 bases; unmatched junction nucleotides: 4. The germline V gene has CDR1 LGHDT and CDR2 YNNKEL (reference sequence). This CDR3 comprises 11 residues. CDR3 sequence: CASTGGYGYTF. The CDR3, as DNA: TGTGCCAGTACAGGGGGCTACGGCTACACCTTC.

The genes are TRBV5-5 and TRBJ2-3; no firm D call. CDR3 length equals 14 residues. V was pared by 2 bases and J by 1 base, with 8 bases between. Per the germline V gene, CDR1 is SGHKS and CDR2 is YYEKEE (reference sequence). The chain's CDR3 is CASSFTSGTDTQYF. CDR3 coding DNA: TGTGCCAGCAGCTTTACGAGCGGCACAGATACGCAGTATTTT.

The V call is TRBV18, the J call TRBJ2-5, with 7 nucleotides matching TRBD1. The V segment lost 5 bases and the J segment 2 bases; nucleotides outside the gene matches: 2. Germline CDR1 KGHSH, CDR2 LQKENI. CDR3 length equals 13 residues. CDR3 protein: CASSSGQQETQYF. CDR3 bases: TGTGCCAGCTCATCGGGACAGCAAGAGACCCAGTACTTC.

This chain uses TRBV4-3 with TRBJ1-1, with 7 bases that match TRBD1. CDR1 and CDR2 from the germline V gene are LGHNA and YSLEER. The junction had 5 bases not matched to a gene; V was cut back by 2 bases and J by 8 bases. This CDR3 comprises 13 residues. This CDR3 is CASSQIQGVEAFF. The CDR3 DNA reads TGCGCCAGCAGCCAAATCCAGGGGGTCGAAGCTTTCTTT.

The chain joins TRBV5-4 to TRBJ1-2; 12 positions agree with TRBD1. From germline, CDR1 is SGHNT and CDR2 YYREEE (reference sequence). The CDR3 is made up of 16 amino acids. The V segment lost 3 bases and the J segment 4 bases; nucleotides outside the gene matches: 7. The DNA for the CDR3 is TGTGCCAGCAGCTCCCGGGACAGGGGGCTCCGCTATGGCTACACCTTC. Residues: CASSSRDRGLRYGYTF.

The V gene is TRBV5-5, the J gene TRBJ1-2, with TRBD1 as a possible D gene (5 bases). The CDR3 totals 13 residues. Germline V gene sequence: CDR1 SGHKS, CDR2 YYEKEE (reference sequence). V shed 4 bases and J shed 3 bases, with 10 bases lying between them. The CDR3 DNA reads TGTGCCAGCAGCCTGACAGTATACTATGGCTACACCTTC. This encodes CASSLTVYYGYTF.

This clone was seen once. The chain couples TRBV9 to TRBJ1-2, with TRBD1 matching over 7 bases. This CDR3 contains 13 residues. Germline assignment: CDR1 SGDLS and CDR2 YYNGEE. V shed 3 bases, J shed 3 bases, and the junction held 2 bases outside the gene matches. CDR3 DNA: TGTGCCAGCAGCGCTACAGGGGACTATGGCTACACCTTC. Encoded protein: CASSATGDYGYTF.

This clone was seen just once. This chain connects TRBV19 to TRBJ1-2, with 9 bases fitting TRBD1. Germline loops: CDR1 LNHDA, CDR2 SQIVND (reference sequence). V lost 6 bases, J lost 4 bases, and 6 bases stayed unmatched. This CDR3 region has 14 residues. The CDR3 nucleotides are TGTGCCAGTAGCCTACCGGGACAGGGCTATGGCTACACCTTC. Protein product: CASSLPGQGYGYTF.

The chain joins TRBV20-1 to TRBJ2-7; TRBD1 is a possible D gene (6 bases). Looked up from germline, CDR1 is DFQATT and CDR2 is SNEGSKA (reference sequence). V dropped 3 bases and J dropped 4 bases, with 13 bases sitting between them. The CDR3 runs to 13 residues. For the CDR3, the DNA is TGCAGTGCTAGTGACACAGGGAATTACGAGCAGTACTTC. As protein: CSASDTGNYEQYF.

In DNA, the CDR3 is TGTGCCTCTTGTTGGGACTGCGAGCAGTACTTC. It is translated as CASCWDCEQYF. The chain recombines TRBV9 with TRBJ2-7; TRBD2 is a possible D gene (6 bases). The CDR3 is 11 residues long. Trimming removed 10 bases from V and 6 bases from J, with 14 bases in between. Germline V gene sequence: CDR1 SGDLS, CDR2 YYNGEE.

V gene TRBV11-3 combines with J gene TRBJ2-1, with 11 bases aligning to TRBD1. The V gene's germline CDR1 is SGHNT and CDR2 YENEEA. This CDR3 has 15 amino acids. Trimming at V came to 3 bases and at J to 5 bases, leaving 3 bases not matched to a gene. For the CDR3, the DNA is TGTGCCAGCAGCTTGGACAGGGGGCTTAACAATGAGCAGTTCTTC. It translates to CASSLDRGLNNEQFF.

The J gene is TRBJ2-7, the V gene TRBV6-5; 10 bases line up with TRBD1. With V trimmed by 6 bases and J by 0 bases, 5 bases remained unmatched. The CDR3 has 15 residues. CDR1 MNHEY and CDR2 SVGAGI come from the germline V gene. CDR3 protein: CASRAGQGSSYEQYF. The CDR3 DNA reads as TGTGCCAGCAGGGCGGGACAGGGGTCCTCCTACGAGCAGTACTTC.

The J gene is TRBJ1-1, the V gene TRBV27; TRBD1 might be the D (5 bases). The V gene's germline CDR1 is MNHEY and CDR2 SMNVEV (reference sequence). The CDR3 has 13 residues. The V end was cut by 3 bases, the J end by 2 bases, with 7 bases between. This CDR3 is CASSFQGNTEAFF. The CDR3 nucleotides read TGTGCCAGCAGTTTCCAGGGAAACACTGAAGCTTTCTTT.

The chain recombines TRBV10-3 with TRBJ1-6; weak D call: TRBD1 (6 bases). The CDR3 spans 14 residues. Germline CDR1 ENHRY, CDR2 SYGVKD. Trimming left V 6 bases short and J 7 bases short, with 13 bases between. CDR3 DNA sequence: TGTGCCATCAGATCCTTGGGGGCGAATTCACCCCTCCACTTT. It is translated as CAIRSLGANSPLHF.

The chain uses TRBV19 and TRBJ1-2, with 9 nucleotides matching TRBD1. The CDR3 has 15 residues. Germline V CDR1 and CDR2: LNHDA, SQIVND (reference sequence). The J segment lost 5 bases and the V segment lost 3 bases, leaving 7 bases of the junction unmatched. The CDR3: CASSIPDRGRYGYTF. The CDR3 DNA sequence: TGTGCCAGTAGTATCCCGGACAGGGGAAGGTATGGCTACACCTTC. Filled out from reference TRBV19 and TRBJ1-2, the complete variable domain reads DGGITQSPKYLFRKEGQNVTLSCEQNLNHDAMYWYRQDPGQGLRLIYYSQIVNDFQKGDIAEGYSVSREKKESFPLTVTSAQKNPTAFYLCASSIPDRGRYGYTFGSGTRLTVV.

This clone occurred once. This chain connects TRBV6-2 or TRBV6-3 to TRBJ1-2, with 8 bases aligning to TRBD1. V lost 6 bases to trimming and J lost 3 bases; unmatched junction nucleotides: 6. CDR1 is MNHEY and CDR2 is SVGEGT in the germline V gene. CDR3 length: 14 amino acids. In DNA form, the CDR3 reads TGTGCCAGCAGCGCAGGGGGCAAGGACTATGGCTACACCTTC. Residues: CASSAGGKDYGYTF.

This clone came up a few times. The rearrangement joins TRBV24-1 to TRBJ1-2, with D maybe TRBD1 (6 bases). CDR1 is KGHDR, CDR2 SFDVKD, per germline. Trimming took off 4 bases at V and 6 bases at J, with 8 bases between the two ends. This CDR3 is built from 12 residues. CDR3 bases: TGTGCCACCAGTGACAACAGGGATGGCTACACCTTC. Translation gives CATSDNRDGYTF.